Listed below are T cell receptor beta chains from one sample, sequenced in a study of blood T cell repertoires in COVID-19. TCRdb's table, derived via immunoSEQ multiplex PCR, lists solely in-frame clones and lacks some. The sample shows approximately 210,000 clones, roughly 84% of them seen only once. Material for sequencing was PBMCs or T cells enriched from blood (not recorded which). The receptors were sampled from a man younger than 45 in a cohort exposed to, infected with or recovered from COVID-19 (not recorded which). Each CDR3 is given with its conserved first and last residue. The D gene is left open where the match is weak. Clone size, where shown, is once, few, many, or a class for clones that have expanded.

V gene: TRBV7-8; D gene: NA; clone size: NA; J gene: TRBJ1-2; CDR3 protein: CASSLVLQGTNYGYTF; CDR3 DNA: TGTGCCAGCAGCTTAGTCCTACAGGGAACGAACTATGGCTACACCTTC
V gene: TRBV24-1; D gene: NA; clone size: NA; J gene: TRBJ1-2; CDR3 protein: CATSDSTGDGYTF; CDR3 DNA: TGTGCCACCAGTGACTCGACAGGTGATGGCTACACCTTC
V gene: TRBV6-5; D gene: TRBD1; clone size: NA; J gene: TRBJ1-5; CDR3 protein: CASSADRGLQPQHF; CDR3 DNA: TGTGCCAGCAGCGCGGACAGGGGGCTTCAGCCCCAGCATTTT
V gene: TRBV9; D gene: TRBD1; clone size: NA; J gene: TRBJ1-6; CDR3 protein: CASSVEGTGYSPLHF; CDR3 DNA: TGTGCCAGCAGCGTAGAGGGGACAGGGTATTCACCCCTCCACTTT
V gene: TRBV13; D gene: TRBD2; clone size: NA; J gene: TRBJ2-3; CDR3 protein: CASSWAASGSADTQYF; CDR3 DNA: TGTGCCAGCAGCTGGGCGGCTAGCGGGAGCGCAGATACGCAGTATTTT
V gene: TRBV7-9; D gene: NA; clone size: once; J gene: TRBJ1-4; CDR3 protein: CAGARGEKLFF; CDR3 DNA: TGTGCCGGCGCTCGGGGGGAAAAACTGTTTTTT
V gene: TRBV4-1; D gene: TRBD1; clone size: once; J gene: TRBJ1-2; CDR3 protein: CASSLQGGNGYGYTF; CDR3 DNA: TGCGCCAGCAGCCTCCAGGGGGGTAATGGCTATGGCTACACCTTC
V gene: TRBV18; D gene: NA; clone size: NA; J gene: TRBJ1-2; CDR3 protein: CASSPYGQLKNYGYTF; CDR3 DNA: TGTGCCAGCTCCCCCTATGGACAGTTGAAAAACTATGGCTACACCTTC
V gene: TRBV7-8; D gene: NA; clone size: NA; J gene: TRBJ1-2; CDR3 protein: CASSSQTRTVLNYGYTF; CDR3 DNA: TGTGCCAGCAGCTCCCAGACCCGGACAGTCCTTAACTATGGCTACACCTTC
V gene: TRBV9; D gene: NA; clone size: NA; J gene: TRBJ2-1; CDR3 protein: CASSVGGHGGYNEQFF; CDR3 DNA: TGTGCCAGCAGCGTTGGCGGGCACGGCGGATACAATGAGCAGTTCTTC
V gene: TRBV15; D gene: TRBD1; clone size: few; J gene: TRBJ1-5; CDR3 protein: CATSRDGTGGLGKPQHF; CDR3 DNA: TGTGCCACCAGCAGAGATGGGACAGGGGGCTTAGGAAAGCCCCAGCATTTT
V gene: TRBV27; D gene: NA; clone size: NA; J gene: TRBJ2-3; CDR3 protein: CASTHVAGSTDTQYF; CDR3 DNA: TGTGCCAGCACACACGTGGCGGGGAGCACAGATACGCAGTATTTT
V gene: TRBV9; D gene: TRBD1; clone size: NA; J gene: TRBJ1-5; CDR3 protein: CASGTGGTNQPQHF; CDR3 DNA: TGTGCCAGCGGTACAGGGGGAACCAATCAGCCCCAGCATTTT
V gene: TRBV28; D gene: TRBD2; clone size: once; J gene: TRBJ2-7; CDR3 protein: CASSMKRLAGTNEQYF; CDR3 DNA: TGTGCCAGCAGCATGAAGAGACTAGCGGGAACTAACGAGCAGTACTTC
V gene: TRBV4-3; D gene: NA; clone size: NA; J gene: TRBJ2-6; CDR3 protein: CASSQDLGVPQGGANVLTF; CDR3 DNA: TGCGCCAGCAGCCAAGATCTTGGGGTACCCCAGGGGGGGGCCAACGTCCTGACTTTC
V gene: TRBV5-8; D gene: NA; clone size: NA; J gene: TRBJ1-2; CDR3 protein: CASSLVTGVSYGYTF; CDR3 DNA: TGTGCCAGCAGCTTGGTTACGGGGGTATCCTATGGCTACACCTTC
V gene: TRBV5-5; D gene: TRBD2; clone size: NA; J gene: TRBJ2-2; CDR3 protein: CASSQKLADPTGELFF; CDR3 DNA: TGTGCCAGCAGCCAAAAACTAGCGGATCCCACCGGGGAGCTGTTTTTT
V gene: TRBV7-2; D gene: NA; clone size: few; J gene: TRBJ2-2; CDR3 protein: CASSLVTGRNTGELFF; CDR3 DNA: TGTGCCAGCAGCTTAGTGACAGGTAGAAACACCGGGGAGCTGTTTTTT
V gene: TRBV5-6; D gene: NA; clone size: once; J gene: TRBJ1-1; CDR3 protein: CASSIDGMNTEAFF; CDR3 DNA: TGTGCCAGCAGCATCGACGGGATGAACACTGAAGCTTTCTTT
V gene: TRBV18; D gene: NA; clone size: many; J gene: TRBJ2-2; CDR3 protein: CASSLMTGENTGELFF; CDR3 DNA: TGTGCCAGCTCACTTATGACAGGAGAGAACACCGGGGAGCTGTTTTTT
V gene: TRBV10-3; D gene: NA; clone size: once; J gene: TRBJ1-5; CDR3 protein: CAISEGALPGNQPQHF; CDR3 DNA: TGTGCCATCAGTGAGGGGGCCCTACCCGGCAATCAGCCCCAGCATTTT
V gene: TRBV2; D gene: NA; clone size: NA; J gene: TRBJ1-4; CDR3 protein: CASSGSGVNEKLFF; CDR3 DNA: TGTGCCAGCAGTGGTTCAGGGGTTAATGAAAAACTGTTTTTT
V gene: TRBV18; D gene: TRBD1; clone size: NA; J gene: TRBJ1-1; CDR3 protein: CASSLRTGNTEAFF; CDR3 DNA: TGTGCCAGCTCACTGCGGACAGGGAACACTGAAGCTTTCTTT
V gene: TRBV13; D gene: NA; clone size: NA; J gene: TRBJ1-2; CDR3 protein: CASSLGQYYGYTF; CDR3 DNA: TGTGCCAGCAGCTTAGGACAGTACTATGGCTACACCTTC